This T cell receptor beta chain originates from a study of siplizumab effects on memory and regulatory T cells. Whole-study findings and limits: Naive T cells were seemingly more diverse than memory cells, and major contributions to the alloresponse seemed to be made by them. No more than a minor fraction of alloreactive clones could be traced back to unstimulated subsets.

CDR1 and CDR2 (germline): SGHNT, YENEEA. The V gene lost 1 base and the J gene lost 5 bases, with 8 bases spanning the gap. This CDR3 is 13 amino acids long. Libraries were prepared by immunoSEQ multiplex PCR; TCRdb keeps only in-frame clonotypes and omits some of them. There are 90,000 to 120,000 clones in the sample; nearly 95% occur only once, and about 0.62% lies in the top ten. With regard to this clone: Its target is unknown.

This receptor was obtained from a human donor in good health. The V and J genes are TRBV11-3 and TRBJ2-5; no reliable D call. Sequencing input: Tregs sorted from blood. The CDR3 protein is CASSLAGWETQYF. The CDR3 nucleotides read TGTGCCAGCAGCTTAGCCGGGTGGGAGACCCAGTACTTC.